Following are 13 T cell receptor beta chains from one sample sequenced in a study of blood T cell repertoires in COVID-19 (dated by TCRdb to 2018 to 2021). To prepare the library, the immunoSEQ multiplex PCR assay was applied. This is the immuneACCESS table as TCRdb keeps it, with only in-frame sequences that have V and J called. A part of the clones is gone; compared with another copy, unresolved V genes explain less than half, and the rest is unexplained. Recorded for this sample are roughly 220,000 clones; 75% to 90% of them occurred a single time. More than 3% of the sample lies in the top ten. The sample consisted of PBMCs or T cells enriched from blood (not recorded which). All receptors derive from a woman in her late teens or twenties in a cohort exposed to, infected with or recovered from COVID-19 (not recorded which).

The chain joins TRBV7-9 to TRBJ1-6, with D hard to call. The CDR3 totals 12 residues. Germline values: CDR1 SEHNR, CDR2 FQNEAQ (reference sequence). V lost 3 bases and J lost 8, with 5 bases in between. This CDR3 is CASSFGDSPLHF. CDR3 bases: TGTGCCAGCAGCTTCGGTGATTCACCCCTCCACTTT.

The V call is TRBV19, the J call TRBJ2-7, with 11 nucleotides matching TRBD2. Germline lookup yields CDR1 LNHDA and CDR2 SQIVND (reference sequence). V trimming: 6 bases; J trimming: 0 bases; junction bases outside the gene matches: 4. The CDR3 runs 15 residues. The CDR3 loop is CASRVTSGSSYEQYF. CDR3 DNA sequence: TGTGCCAGTAGGGTCACTAGCGGGAGCTCCTACGAGCAGTACTTC.

The rearrangement links TRBV10-3 to TRBJ1-1; D is undetermined. The ends were cut back, 10 bases at V and 6 bases at J, with 18 bases in the middle. The germline CDR1 and CDR2 sequences are ENHRY and SYGVKD. This CDR3 contains 13 residues. The CDR3 loop is CASRKEEGSEAFF. As DNA, the CDR3 is TGTGCCAGCAGGAAGGAGGAAGGGTCTGAAGCTTTCTTT.

This rearrangement joins TRBV5-1 to TRBJ2-5; possible D gene TRBD2, 6 bases. CDR3 length equals 13 residues. V was trimmed by 6 bases and J by 5 bases, leaving 14 bases between them. The germline gives CDR1 SGHRS, CDR2 YFSETQ. The CDR3 DNA reads TGCGCCAGCAACATAGGGACTCTTGAGACCCAGTACTTC. Amino acids: CASNIGTLETQYF.

V gene TRBV10-2 combines with J gene TRBJ1-2, with D perhaps TRBD1 (6 bases). In germline, CDR1 is WSHSY, CDR2 SAAADI. The CDR3 length is 15 residues. The V and J ends lost 2 bases and 6 bases respectively, with 16 bases between them. The CDR3 coding sequence is TGCGCCAGCAGTGAGCGAAACAGGGACGGTCATGGCTACACCTTC. Residues: CASSERNRDGHGYTF.

The chain recombines TRBV7-9 with TRBJ1-4; D unclear. The CDR3 has 12 amino acids. The germline V gene encodes CDR1 SEHNR and CDR2 FQNEAQ (reference sequence). Between the trimmed V and J ends, which lost 5 bases and 8 bases, there was a span of 9 bases. The CDR3 DNA follows: TGTGCCAGCAGCGCGAAATGGGAAAAACTGTTTTTT. Protein: CASSAKWEKLFF.

This clone has just a few counts. The gene calls are TRBV6-5 and TRBJ2-7; D gene unclear. CDR1 and CDR2 (germline): MNHEY, SVGAGI. V lost 6 bases to trimming and J lost 4 bases, with 10 bases between them. The CDR3 length is 12 residues. The CDR3: CASRRSPYEQYF. The CDR3 coding sequence is TGTGCCAGCAGGAGGTCTCCGTACGAGCAGTACTTC.

This clone was seen only once. V is TRBV9 and J is TRBJ1-6, with D perhaps TRBD1 (6 bases). Between the trimmed V and J ends, which lost 3 bases and 9 bases, there was a span of 10 bases. Germline V gene data show CDR1 as SGDLS and CDR2 as YYNGEE. The CDR3 is 13 residues long. The CDR3 region is CASSGGLFSPLHF. In nucleotides, the CDR3 is TGTGCCAGCAGCGGGGGGCTCTTTTCACCCCTCCACTTT.

The chain has TRBV7-9 and TRBJ2-1; no reliable D call. Trimming pared 8 bases from V and 0 bases from J, leaving 11 bases between. The CDR3 extends over 14 amino acids. Germline CDR1 is SEHNR and CDR2 is FQNEAQ (reference sequence). DNA of the CDR3: TGTGCCAGCCTAGGCGTAACCTCCTACAATGAGCAGTTCTTC. Residues: CASLGVTSYNEQFF.

DNA of the CDR3: TGTGCCACCAGTGATTCCGCAGGGGGCTACACCGGGGAGCTGTTTTTT. Protein product: CATSDSAGGYTGELFF. The chain combines TRBV24-1 with TRBJ2-2, with 8 bases lining up with TRBD1. V gave up 2 bases and J gave up 3 bases; unmatched junction bases: 4. Germline assignment: CDR1 KGHDR and CDR2 SFDVKD. There are 16 residues in the CDR3.

The chain has TRBV24-1 and TRBJ2-1, with TRBD1 as a possible D gene (6 bases). Trimming pared 6 bases from V and 0 bases from J, leaving 8 bases between. CDR3 length: 14 amino acids. Germline values: CDR1 KGHDR, CDR2 SFDVKD. The CDR3 nucleotides are TGTGCCACCAGTACAGGGTCCTCCTACAATGAGCAGTTCTTC. It is translated as CATSTGSSYNEQFF.

V is TRBV19 and J is TRBJ1-1; 9 bases are a match to TRBD1. Germline CDR1 LNHDA, CDR2 SQIVND (reference sequence). Losses at the gene ends were 5 bases for V and 4 bases for J; bases not matched to a gene: 5. The CDR3 runs 14 residues. Here the CDR3 reads CASSLGQGSTEAFF. In DNA form, the CDR3 reads TGTGCCAGTAGTCTCGGACAGGGGAGCACTGAAGCTTTCTTT.

This chain joins TRBV9 and TRBJ2-5; no clear D gene. Trimming removed 3 bases at V and 1 base at J, with 7 bases between. The CDR3 contains 13 residues. Germline V lookup: CDR1 SGDLS, CDR2 YYNGEE. CDR3 nucleotides: TGTGCCAGCAGCGGAGCCGTCCAAGAGACCCAGTACTTC. It is translated as CASSGAVQETQYF. The variable domain in full, completed from reference TRBV9 and TRBJ2-5, reads DSGVTQTPKHLITATGQRVTLRCSPRSGDLSVYWYQQSLDQGLQFLIQYYNGEERAKGNILERFSAQQFPDLHSELNLSSLELGDSALYFCASSGAVQETQYFGPGTRLLVL.